A selection of T cell receptor beta chains follows, all from one sample in a study of OX40 agonist ivuxolimab in advanced cancers. Assay: immunoSEQ multiplex PCR; the TCRdb copy retains only in-frame clones and omits some. In the table there are tens of thousands of clones, about nine tenths of which are singletons. This sample comprised CD4+ or CD8+ T cells sorted from blood, obtained in a trial of the OX40 agonist ivuxolimab. These TCRs come from an adult with an advanced solid tumor such as melanoma, head and neck, liver or kidney cancer. Both conserved end residues are part of each CDR3. The order of the fields is CDR3 protein, V gene, J gene.

CASSLLGTSSDTQYF	TRBV11-2	TRBJ2-3
CACLELAGVINEQFF	TRBV30	TRBJ2-1
CASSPQIPSSGNTIYF	TRBV5-4	TRBJ1-3
CASSRTVGLNYEQYF	TRBV7-6	TRBJ2-7
CASSFNRVGEQYF	TRBV11-2	TRBJ2-7
CASSLWGQGADTQYF	TRBV27	TRBJ2-3
CATTNHTEAFF	TRBV10-3	TRBJ1-1
CASSQGWGLVNNEQFF	TRBV4-1	TRBJ2-1
CASSLTGAAKNYEQYF	TRBV27	TRBJ2-7
CASSWNAGNTIYF	TRBV7-8	TRBJ1-3
CASSPLGQETQYF	TRBV18	TRBJ2-5
CASARGAETQYF	TRBV6-5	TRBJ2-5
CASSDSREGFNTGELFF	TRBV2	TRBJ2-2
CASSGVGFLVNTEAFF	TRBV4-1	TRBJ1-1
CASSREGEQYF	TRBV7-9	TRBJ2-7
CASSFVPTGELFF	TRBV7-2	TRBJ2-2
CASSLQGFYNEQFF	TRBV11-2	TRBJ2-1
CATSRDPGSGNTIYF	TRBV15	TRBJ1-3
CASSYSQGDAKTEAFF	TRBV6-6	TRBJ1-1
CASAPGLAGVDEQFF	TRBV6-6	TRBJ2-1
CASSVQLADYNEQFF	TRBV9	TRBJ2-1
CASRPWGRASSYEQYF	TRBV7-9	NA
CSVASGTGNTIYF	TRBV29-1	TRBJ1-3
CASSLDPASLAFF	TRBV7-6	TRBJ1-1
CASSLDQGETQYF	TRBV5-4	TRBJ2-5
CASSYSGRSGNEQFF	TRBV7-9	TRBJ2-1
CASSPSGAFGELFF	TRBV10-1	TRBJ2-2